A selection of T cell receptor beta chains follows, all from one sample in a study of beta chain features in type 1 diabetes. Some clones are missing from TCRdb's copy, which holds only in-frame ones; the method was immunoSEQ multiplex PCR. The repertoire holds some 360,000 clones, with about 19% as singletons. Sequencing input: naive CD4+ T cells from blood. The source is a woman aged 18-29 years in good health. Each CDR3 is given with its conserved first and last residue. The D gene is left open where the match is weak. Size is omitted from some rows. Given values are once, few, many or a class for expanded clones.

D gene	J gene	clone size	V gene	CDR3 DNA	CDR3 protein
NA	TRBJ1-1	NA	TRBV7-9	TGTGCCAGCAGCTTACGAGGAAACACTGAAGCTTTCTTT	CASSLRGNTEAFF
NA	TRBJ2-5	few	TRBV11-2	TGTGCCAGCAGCCTCACCCCAGTTCGGGGGACCCAGTACTTC	CASSLTPVRGTQYF
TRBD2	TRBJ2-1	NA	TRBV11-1	TGTGCCAGCAGCTGGGGACTAGCGGGTCATAATGAGCAGTTCTTC	CASSWGLAGHNEQFF
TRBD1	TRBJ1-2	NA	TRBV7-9	TGTGCCAGCAGCTCCGGACAGGGGGTGAACTATGGCTACACCTTC	CASSSGQGVNYGYTF
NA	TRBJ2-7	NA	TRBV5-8	TGTGCCAGCAGCTTTAAAAGCTTCTCACCCGAGCAGTACTTC	CASSFKSFSPEQYF
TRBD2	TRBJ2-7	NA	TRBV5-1	TGCGCCAGCAGCTTGGGTGTAAGCGGGGCCCTAAGCCACGAGCAGTACTTC	CASSLGVSGALSHEQYF
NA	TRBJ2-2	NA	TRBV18	TGTGCCAGCTCACCAATCGGGTCTAACACCGGGGAGCTGTTTTTT	CASSPIGSNTGELFF
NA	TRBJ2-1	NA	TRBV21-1	TGTGCCAGCACGGAACGGACAGGGGGCAATGAGCAGTTCTTC	CASTERTGGNEQFF
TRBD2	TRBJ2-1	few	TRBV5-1	TGCGCCAGCAGCTTGTCTAGCGGGAGCCGCAATGAGCAGTTCTTC	CASSLSSGSRNEQFF
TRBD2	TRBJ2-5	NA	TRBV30	TGTGCCTGGAGTGTAGCTAGCGGGAGACGAGAGACCCAGTACTTC	CAWSVASGRRETQYF
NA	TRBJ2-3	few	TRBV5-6	TGTGCCAGCAGCCACAGGGCAGATACGCAGTATTTT	CASSHRADTQYF
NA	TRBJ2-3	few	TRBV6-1	TGTGCCAGCAGTGGGACCTACCCGGGGGATACGCAGTATTTT	CASSGTYPGDTQYF
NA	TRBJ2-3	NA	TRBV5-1	TGCGCCAGCAGCTTGGGACTCCCAGATACGCAGTATTTT	CASSLGLPDTQYF
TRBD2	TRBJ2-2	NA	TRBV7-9	TGTGCCAGCAGCTTGCCCTTGGGACTAGCGGAGAACACCGGGGAGCTGTTTTTT	CASSLPLGLAENTGELFF
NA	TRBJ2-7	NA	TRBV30	TGTGCCTGGGTTGACAGAGTCTCCTACGAGCAGTACTTC	CAWVDRVSYEQYF
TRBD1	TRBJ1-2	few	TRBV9	TGTGCCAGCAGCGCCAGGGACAGGACCGAGTATGGCTACACCTTC	CASSARDRTEYGYTF
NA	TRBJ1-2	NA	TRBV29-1	TGCAGCGTTGAAGGTCGGGTCTACGACGGTGTATTGAGCGGCTACACCTTC	CSVEGRVYDGVLSGYTF
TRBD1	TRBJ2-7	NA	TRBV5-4	TGTGCCAGCAGCTTGGCCTTGACAGGGGGAGGCCGGCAGTACTTC	CASSLALTGGGRQYF